Following are 32 T cell receptor beta chains from one sample sequenced in a study of T-cell reconstitution after alpha-beta-depleted transplantation in children. Library preparation (for TCRbeta) was performed with unique molecular identifiers. TCRdb passed the PCR reads through MiXCR, listing each CDR3 protein once. The sample has about 540,000 distinct CDR3 sequences, 15% to 20% seen once. The specimen comprised PBMCs from the stem cell graft donor, sampled from the stem cell graft. The receptors derive from a human donor who donated a stem cell graft to a child with acute lymphoblastic leukemia.

There are a few counts of this clonotype. The chain carries TRBV5-1 and TRBJ2-7; TRBD1 agrees at 8 bases. V shed 4 bases, J shed 1 base, and the junction held 10 bases outside the gene matches. Germline values: CDR1 SGHRS, CDR2 YFSETQ. This CDR3 region has 16 residues. CDR3: CASSTPRQGASYEQYF. In DNA, the CDR3 is TGCGCCAGCAGCACCCCGCGGCAGGGGGCTTCCTACGAGCAGTACTTC.

The CDR3 nucleotides are TGTGCCAGCAGCCTCGGGTCGGGCCATGTCACTGAAGCTTTCTTT. Its translation is CASSLGSGHVTEAFF. This chain joins TRBV11-2 and TRBJ1-1; D is ambiguous. CDR1 is SGHAT, CDR2 FQNNGV, per germline. The V end was cut by 5 bases, the J end by 4 bases, with 17 bases between. The CDR3 has 15 amino acids.

The chain links TRBV11-2 to TRBJ2-1; D might be TRBD1 (6 bases). Germline V lookup: CDR1 SGHAT, CDR2 FQNNGV. The V end lost 4 bases, the J end lost 10 bases, and 11 bases lay between the germline ends. The CDR3 extends over 12 amino acids. The CDR3 DNA sequence: TGTGCCAGCAGCTCGACAGGAGACGAGCAGTTCTTC. As protein: CASSSTGDEQFF.

This clonotype was counted many times. V gene TRBV27 combines with J gene TRBJ1-1, with unresolved D. The V gene lost 6 bases and the J gene lost 0 bases, with 11 bases spanning the gap. Germline V CDR1 and CDR2: MNHEY, SMNVEV (reference sequence). This CDR3 is built from 14 residues. CDR3 residues: CASSLGGLNTEAFF. The CDR3 region has the DNA TGTGCCAGCAGCTTAGGAGGACTGAACACTGAAGCTTTCTTT.

This clonotype appeared a few times. The V call is TRBV5-6, the J call TRBJ2-1; 7 nucleotides agree with TRBD2. V lost 4 bases to trimming and J lost 5 bases; unmatched junction nucleotides: 12. The V gene's germline CDR1 is SGHDT and CDR2 YYEEEE. The CDR3 covers 16 residues. CDR3 sequence: CASSRLTLADHNEQFF. The CDR3 DNA is TGTGCCAGCAGCCGGCTAACGCTAGCGGACCACAATGAGCAGTTCTTC.

The chain recombines TRBV25-1 with TRBJ2-1; TRBD2 aligns across 11 bases. The CDR3 is made up of 14 amino acids. Germline assignment: CDR1 MGHDK and CDR2 SYGVNS. With V trimmed by 7 bases and J by 8 bases, 7 bases remained unmatched. This chain's CDR3 is CASTVAGGGDEQFF. Here the CDR3 DNA reads TGTGCCAGCACTGTAGCGGGAGGGGGGGATGAGCAGTTCTTC.

This chain joins TRBV11-1 and TRBJ2-5; 10 bases map to TRBD2. Germline-derived CDR1 and CDR2 are SGHAT and FQDESV (reference sequence). This CDR3 contains 19 residues. Losses at the gene ends were 5 bases for V and 4 bases for J; bases not matched to a gene: 19. The CDR3 protein is CASSTSLGLAGDWGETQYF. CDR3 DNA sequence: TGTGCCAGCAGCACCTCCCTCGGGCTAGCGGGAGACTGGGGAGAGACCCAGTACTTC. Drawing the rest from reference TRBV11-1 and TRBJ2-5, the complete variable domain is EAEVAQSPRYKITEKSQAVAFWCDPISGHATLYWYRQILGQGPELLVQFQDESVVDDSQLPKDRFSAERLKGVDSTLKIQPAELGDSAMYLCASSTSLGLAGDWGETQYFGPGTRLLVL.

The J gene is TRBJ2-5, the V gene TRBV18; D remains ambiguous. Germline values: CDR1 KGHSH, CDR2 LQKENI. V was cut by 3 bases and J by 5 bases, with 13 bases left in between. The CDR3 is 14 amino acids. The DNA of the CDR3 is TGTGCCAGCTCACCCCTAACCAGCACGGAGACCCAGTACTTC. This codes for CASSPLTSTETQYF.

This clonotype was observed a handful of times. The gene calls are TRBV3-1 and TRBJ1-3; D ambiguous. Germline V CDR1 and CDR2: LGHDT, YNNKEL (reference sequence). The ends were cut back, 6 bases at V and 0 bases at J, with 9 bases in the middle. The CDR3 sequence is 14 residues long. The CDR3 coding sequence is TGTGCCAGCAGTTTCGGGATCTCTGGAAACACCATATATTTT. It encodes CASSFGISGNTIYF.

This clonotype was observed a few times. The CDR3 spells CSVDEGAYTEAFF. Written as DNA, the CDR3 is TGCAGCGTTGACGAGGGGGCATACACTGAAGCTTTCTTT. The chain uses TRBV29-1 and TRBJ1-1; 7 nucleotides align to TRBD1. Germline loops: CDR1 SQVTM, CDR2 ANQGSEA. This CDR3 contains 13 residues. V gave up 3 bases and J gave up 3 bases; unmatched junction bases: 4.

This clonotype turned up a few times. The rearrangement links TRBV24-1 to TRBJ1-5; TRBD1 is a possible D gene (6 bases). Trimming took 3 bases from V and 3 from J, leaving 14 bases between them. The CDR3 runs to 16 residues. Germline V lookup: CDR1 KGHDR, CDR2 SFDVKD. CDR3 coding DNA: TGTGCCACCAGTGATCGACGGACAGATCCCAATCAGCCCCAGCATTTT. It yields the protein CATSDRRTDPNQPQHF.

This clonotype was found a few times. The gene calls are TRBV21-1 and TRBJ1-2; the D call in the table, TRBD1, was not verified against the DNA. TRBV21-1 is an annotated pseudogene. CDR3 length: 14 residues. The CDR3 is CASSTRQADYGYTF. Here the CDR3 DNA reads TGTGCCAGCAGCACCCGACAGGCTGACTATGGCTACACCTTC.

The sample holds a few counts of this clonotype. CDR3 in DNA: TGTGCCAGCAGCCAGTTGACTAGCGGGGGAAGCGGGGAGCTGTTTTTT. As protein: CASSQLTSGGSGELFF. The rearrangement links TRBV4-2 to TRBJ2-2; 12 positions agree with TRBD2. Germline CDR1 reads LGHNA; CDR2 reads YNFKEQ. The CDR3 runs 16 residues. Trimming cost V 3 bases and J 7 bases; bases outside gene matches: 6.

The chain carries TRBV19 and TRBJ2-1, with D perhaps TRBD2 (6 bases). V was trimmed by 4 bases and J by 0 bases, leaving 10 bases between them. This CDR3 has 15 residues. CDR1 and CDR2 (germline): LNHDA, SQIVND (reference sequence). CDR3 sequence: CASSRGDSSYNEQFF. Here the CDR3 DNA reads TGTGCCAGTAGTAGGGGGGATAGCTCCTACAATGAGCAGTTCTTC.

The V call is TRBV3-1, the J call TRBJ2-5; the D is unclear. CDR3 length: 15 residues. Germline values: CDR1 LGHDT, CDR2 YNNKEL (reference sequence). Trimming cost V 4 bases and J 2 bases, with 14 bases left between them. In DNA form, the CDR3 reads TGTGCCAGCAGCCCAAACCCTACAACTCAAGAGACCCAGTACTTC. Translating gives CASSPNPTTQETQYF.

The chain is built from TRBV20-1 and TRBJ1-1; D gene unclear. V lost 4 bases and J 6 bases, leaving 15 bases between the germline ends. Per germline, CDR1 DFQATT and CDR2 SNEGSKA (reference sequence). CDR3 length equals 13 residues. CDR3 nucleotide sequence: TGCAGTGCTACGGAGGCAGACATATCTGAAGCTTTCTTT. Encoded protein: CSATEADISEAFF.

The chain combines TRBV20-1 with TRBJ2-7, with D possibly matching TRBD2 (6 bases). The CDR3 totals 15 residues. V was clipped by 2 bases and J by 0 bases, with 14 bases between them. Germline V lookup: CDR1 DFQATT, CDR2 SNEGSKA (reference sequence). CDR3 residues: CSARNSRGDSYEQYF. The CDR3, as DNA: TGCAGTGCTAGAAACTCGCGCGGGGACTCCTACGAGCAGTACTTC.

V is TRBV7-7 and J is TRBJ2-5, with 10 bases matching TRBD1. Germline values: CDR1 SSHAT, CDR2 FNYEAQ (reference sequence). This CDR3 region has 14 residues. Trimming cost V 5 bases and J 3 bases; bases outside gene matches: 3. CDR3 coding DNA: TGTGCCAGCAGCCGGGACAGGGGCGAAGAGACCCAGTACTTC. Residues: CASSRDRGEETQYF.

CDR3: CASSSMTTRGGDYYGYTF. The CDR3 DNA sequence: TGCGCCAGCAGCTCCATGACAACACGAGGGGGCGACTACTATGGCTACACCTTC. The chain joins TRBV5-1 to TRBJ1-2; 7 positions match TRBD1. There are 18 residues in the CDR3. V lost 3 bases and J lost 3; bases outside the gene matches: 17. CDR1 and CDR2 (germline): SGHRS, YFSETQ.

V gene TRBV27 combines with J gene TRBJ1-1; TRBD1 might be the D (5 bases). V lost 6 bases, J lost 1 base, and 15 bases lay in between. The germline CDR1 and CDR2 sequences are MNHEY and SMNVEV (reference sequence). This CDR3 region has 15 residues. The CDR3 is CASSPLWGRNTEAFF. The CDR3 region has the DNA TGTGCCAGCAGCCCCCTTTGGGGGAGGAACACTGAAGCTTTCTTT.

The chain has TRBV27 and TRBJ2-1; the match to TRBD2 covers 11 bases. The CDR3 sequence is 15 residues long. V was pared by 4 bases and J by 6 bases, with 5 bases of the junction left unmatched. CDR1 and CDR2 from the germline V gene are MNHEY and SMNVEV (reference sequence). This chain's CDR3 is CASSYSSGRPNEQFF. CDR3 coding DNA: TGTGCCAGCAGTTACTCTAGCGGGAGGCCCAATGAGCAGTTCTTC.

The chain carries TRBV11-3 and TRBJ2-3, with 7 nucleotides matching TRBD2. J lost 1 base, V lost 1 base, and 5 bases had no gene match. Germline CDR1 and CDR2: SGHNT and YENEEA. This CDR3 spans 16 amino acids. This CDR3 reads CASSLGRLAGTDTQYF. Written as DNA, the CDR3 is TGTGCCAGCAGCTTAGGTCGCCTAGCGGGCACAGATACGCAGTATTTT.

The CDR3 DNA follows: TGCAGTGCTAGAGACCTTTGGGGTTGGAGACAGCCCCAGCATTTT. This translates into CSARDLWGWRQPQHF. The rearrangement links TRBV20-1 to TRBJ1-5; D is unresolved. This CDR3 comprises 15 residues. V shed 0 bases and J shed 7 bases, with 16 bases lying between them. In germline, CDR1 is DFQATT, CDR2 SNEGSKA (reference sequence).

The chain combines TRBV5-1 with TRBJ2-2, with 9 bases lining up with TRBD2. Germline loops: CDR1 SGHRS, CDR2 YFSETQ. The V segment lost 4 bases and the J segment 2 bases; nucleotides outside the gene matches: 12. The CDR3 covers 18 residues. CDR3 in amino acids: CASSPGEREARNTGELFF. Written as DNA, the CDR3 is TGCGCCAGCAGCCCGGGGGAGCGGGAGGCCCGTAACACCGGGGAGCTGTTTTTT.

This clonotype came up a few times. The CDR3 DNA sequence: TGCGCCAGCACCTTTGGCGGGCCGAGCTCCTACAATGAGCAGTTCTTC. It yields the protein CASTFGGPSSYNEQFF. This rearrangement joins TRBV5-1 to TRBJ2-1, with D perhaps matching TRBD2 (5 bases). Germline V gene sequence: CDR1 SGHRS, CDR2 YFSETQ. The CDR3 totals 16 residues. V shed 6 bases and J shed 0 bases, with 16 bases lying between them.

V is TRBV12-5 and J is TRBJ2-7; 7 bases map to TRBD2. Germline loops: CDR1 LGHNT, CDR2 FRNRAP. CDR3 length: 17 residues. Trimming at V came to 3 bases and at J to 6 bases, leaving 17 bases not matched to a gene. CDR3 sequence: CASGFPSVPGRVSEQYF. The CDR3 nucleotides are TGTGCTAGTGGTTTCCCATCCGTGCCAGGGAGGGTGTCCGAGCAGTACTTC. The full variable domain, with the rest looked up from reference TRBV12-5 and TRBJ2-7, is DARVTQTPRHKVTEMGQEVTMRCQPILGHNTVFWYRQTMMQGLELLAYFRNRAPLDDSGMPKDRFSAEMPDATLATLKIQPSEPRDSAVYFCASGFPSVPGRVSEQYFGPGTRLTVT.

This chain connects TRBV6-5 to TRBJ2-2; D perhaps matches TRBD1 (5 bases). The CDR3 extends over 16 amino acids. Germline CDR1 reads MNHEY; CDR2 reads SVGAGI. With 4 bases removed from V and 4 bases from J, the gap between germline ends came to 16 bases. CDR3 in amino acids: CASSSTATLFTGELFF. The CDR3 DNA sequence: TGTGCCAGCAGTTCGACAGCTACCTTATTCACCGGGGAGCTGTTTTTT.

This clonotype was counted only a few times. The chain uses TRBV5-1 and TRBJ2-3, with 13 bases lining up with TRBD2. Germline CDR1 is SGHRS and CDR2 is YFSETQ. The CDR3 has 16 amino acids. Unmatched junction bases numbered 5, after V lost 3 bases and J lost 4 bases. In nucleotides, the CDR3 is TGCGCCAGCAGCTCTAGGACTAGCGGGAGACCAGATACGCAGTATTTT. Translated, it gives CASSSRTSGRPDTQYF.

The table lists this clonotype with a count of one. The chain employs TRBV9 and TRBJ2-1; D call uncertain. CDR1 SGDLS and CDR2 YYNGEE come from the germline V gene. V was pared by 3 bases and J by 9 bases, with 13 bases between. The CDR3 has 13 residues. The CDR3 reads CASSAVGWGEQFF. DNA for the CDR3: TGTGCCAGCAGCGCAGTCGGATGGGGTGAGCAGTTCTTC.

The V call is TRBV5-6, the J call TRBJ2-5; perhaps TRBD2 as D (6 bases). There are 17 residues in the CDR3. The germline V gene has CDR1 SGHDT and CDR2 YYEEEE. Trimming left V 0 bases short and J 5 bases short, with 20 bases between. The CDR3 region is CASSLGPGALPVETQYF. The DNA for the CDR3 is TGTGCCAGCAGCTTGGGGCCGGGAGCCTTGCCCGTGGAGACCCAGTACTTC.

V usage is TRBV12-5 and J usage is TRBJ2-2; no firm D call. V was pared by 4 bases and J by 3 bases, with 12 bases between. Germline-derived CDR1 and CDR2 are LGHNT and FRNRAP. The CDR3 has 15 residues. The CDR3 DNA sequence: TGTGCTAGTGGTTCAACCAACCGAGACACCGGGGAGCTGTTTTTT. Residues: CASGSTNRDTGELFF.

V gene TRBV18 combines with J gene TRBJ2-7, with D possibly TRBD2 on 5 matching bases. The CDR3 contains 13 residues. The V end lost 3 bases, the J end lost 6 bases, and 12 bases lay between the germline ends. Germline V CDR1 and CDR2: KGHSH, LQKENI. CDR3 region: CASSPILRGEQYF. The CDR3 DNA is TGTGCCAGCTCACCCATCCTTCGGGGCGAGCAGTACTTC.